The 22 T cell receptor beta chains below were found in one sample sequenced in a study of read filtering for tumor transcriptome and immune sequencing. The library was built from about 400 ng RNA with molecular barcoded adaptors for alpha/delta and beta/gamma chains. Each CDR3 protein gets one entry after TCRdb re-called the reads with MiXCR. The sample includes 100,000 to 150,000 distinct CDR3 sequences, 10% to 15% of them seen just once. Input material: a population of CD138-negative cells sorted from bone marrow. The receptors derive from a donor aged 40 or over with multiple myeloma.

The V call is TRBV5-1, the J call TRBJ2-5; tentative D call: TRBD1 (6 bases). Trimming removed 5 bases from V and 4 bases from J, with 15 bases in between. This CDR3 comprises 14 residues. CDR1 is SGHRS and CDR2 is YFSETQ in the germline V gene. CDR3 coding DNA: TGCGCCAGCAGTTTCGCAGGGGAGTTAGAGACCCAGTACTTC. Translating gives CASSFAGELETQYF.

This clonotype was detected many times. The chain uses TRBV7-9 and TRBJ2-1; the D gene is possibly TRBD2 (6 bases). Germline V CDR1 and CDR2: SEHNR, FQNEAQ (reference sequence). The CDR3 length is 16 residues. V was cut by 1 base and J by 8 bases, with 18 bases left in between. CDR3 nucleotide sequence: TGTGCCAGCAGCTTAGGGGTCGGGAGTGGAATGGATGAGCAGTTCTTC. It specifies CASSLGVGSGMDEQFF.

This clonotype was counted at least ten times. The CDR3 DNA sequence: TGTGCCAGCAGTAAACAGGGGGCGCGGACCGGGGAGCTGTTTTTT. It translates to CASSKQGARTGELFF. The rearrangement joins TRBV12-3 or TRBV12-4 to TRBJ2-2; 9 bases fit TRBD1. This CDR3 spans 15 amino acids. V was clipped by 5 bases and J by 5 bases; unmatched bases: 6.

Points on this clonotype: Only one base separates this from a far larger clonotype, so it likely reflects a read error. The genes are TRBV12-3 or TRBV12-4 and TRBJ2-1; 8 bases are a match to TRBD2. This CDR3 comprises 14 residues. The CDR3 DNA sequence: TGTGCCGGCAGTCCGGGGCGGGAGGTCTTCTGGCAGTTCTTC. Translated: CAGSPGREVFWQFF.

The chain is built from TRBV7-9 and TRBJ1-5, with D unclear. CDR3 length: 13 residues. The germline V gene has CDR1 SEHNR and CDR2 FQNEAQ (reference sequence). Trimming took 1 base from V and 7 from J, leaving 8 bases between them. The DNA of the CDR3 is TGTGCCAGCAGCTTAGACGTTATCCAGCCCCAGCATTTT. Amino acids: CASSLDVIQPQHF.

This clonotype was seen only a few times. The chain links TRBV12-5 to TRBJ1-5, with D possibly matching TRBD1 (5 bases). Trimming took off 0 bases at V and 2 bases at J, with 14 bases between the two ends. This CDR3 is 17 amino acids long. Germline V gene sequence: CDR1 LGHNT, CDR2 FRNRAP. In DNA, the CDR3 is TGTGCTAGTGGTTTGGTACTTGAAGGGGTCGGCAATCAGCCCCAGCATTTT. Its translation: CASGLVLEGVGNQPQHF.

Comment on this clonotype: This may come from a read error, since a much larger clone is one base off. The chain uses TRBV20-1 and TRBJ2-3; 7 positions match TRBD2. J lost 0 bases, V lost 5 bases, and 8 bases had no gene match. The CDR3 sequence is 15 residues long. Germline V gene data show CDR1 as DFQATT and CDR2 as SNEGSKA (reference sequence). The CDR3 is CSALPSTSSTDTQYF. The CDR3 DNA is TGCAGTGCTCTACCCTCGACTAGCAGCACAGATACGCAGTATTTT.

This clonotype was recorded many times. The chain couples TRBV10-3 to TRBJ2-6; 9 nucleotides agree with TRBD2. The length of the CDR3 is 17 residues. V shed 3 bases, J shed 2 bases, and the junction held 5 bases outside the gene matches. Germline values: CDR1 ENHRY, CDR2 SYGVKD. The CDR3, as DNA: TGTGCCATCAGTGACAATCCTAGCGGGACTGGGGCCAACGTCCTGACTTTC. Protein sequence: CAISDNPSGTGANVLTF.

The chain uses TRBV7-9 and TRBJ2-3; D perhaps matches TRBD1 (6 bases). Germline V lookup: CDR1 SEHNR, CDR2 FQNEAQ (reference sequence). Trimming removed 5 bases at V and 6 bases at J, with 15 bases between. The CDR3 is made up of 14 amino acids. The CDR3 sequence: CASSPGAVTDTQYF. In DNA, the CDR3 is TGTGCCAGCAGCCCAGGGGCAGTTACGGATACGCAGTATTTT.

For this clonotype: Being one base from a much bigger clone, this may be a read error. The chain joins TRBV10-3 to TRBJ2-5; TRBD2 might be the D (6 bases). This CDR3 is built from 14 residues. Germline V gene sequence: CDR1 ENHRY, CDR2 SYGVKD. CDR3 protein: CASSPRLVEETQYF. CDR3 bases: TGTGCCAGCAGTCCCCGACTAGTAGAAGAGACCCAGTACTTC.

This clonotype was picked up a small number of times. With a much larger clone just one base away, this may be a read error. The chain combines TRBV20-1 with TRBJ1-1; no definite D call. The germline gives CDR1 DFQATT, CDR2 SNEGSKA (reference sequence). The CDR3 is 12 residues long. Trimming removed 8 bases at V and 4 bases at J, with 14 bases between. The CDR3 bases are TGCAGTCCCGAAGGGATGAGCACTGAAGCTTTCTTT. The encoded protein is CSPEGMSTEAFF.

This clonotype came up many times. CDR3 nucleotide sequence: TGTGCCAGCAGTGGGGAGACCACCGGGGAGCTGTTTTTT. Amino acids: CASSGETTGELFF. The gene calls are TRBV12-3 or TRBV12-4 and TRBJ2-2; weak D call: TRBD2 (5 bases). The CDR3 is made up of 13 amino acids. V was pared by 5 bases and J by 4 bases, with 8 bases between.

The table lists this clonotype with many counts. This chain links TRBV18 with TRBJ1-4; the D is unclear. This CDR3 has 15 amino acids. Trimming removed 5 bases at V and 6 bases at J, with 16 bases between. CDR1 KGHSH and CDR2 LQKENI come from the germline V gene. The chain's CDR3 is CASSAGNLLDEKLFF. The DNA for the CDR3 is TGTGCCAGCTCAGCCGGGAATCTCCTGGATGAAAAACTGTTTTTT.

This clonotype occurred a few times. This could be a read error, since a much larger clone is one nucleotide away. This chain connects TRBV7-2 to TRBJ2-3; no firm D call. Germline-derived CDR1 and CDR2 are SGHTA and FQGNSA. Trimming left V 3 bases short and J 6 bases short, with 10 bases between. This CDR3 is 13 amino acids long. CDR3 protein: CASSFGKADTQYF. The CDR3 nucleotides are TGTGCCAGCAGCTTCGGTAAAGCGGATACGCAGTATTTT.

This clonotype was seen ten or more times. The chain employs TRBV30 and TRBJ1-1; tentatively, D is TRBD1 (5 bases). The germline V and J ends were trimmed by 6 bases and 5 bases, with 16 bases remaining between them. The germline gives CDR1 GTSNPN, CDR2 SVGIG (reference sequence). CDR3 length: 13 residues. The DNA for the CDR3 is TGTGCCTGCACAGGCGGGCGAGGAACTGAAGCTTTCTTT. Its protein is CACTGGRGTEAFF. Looking up the rest from reference TRBV30 and TRBJ1-1 gives the full variable domain: SQTIHQWPATLVQPVGSPLSLECTVEGTSNPNLYWYRQAAGRGLQLLFYSVGIGQISSEVPQNLSASRPQDRQFILSSKKLLLSDSGFYLCACTGGRGTEAFFGQGTRLTVV.

This clonotype occurred many times. The chain is built from TRBV6-6 and TRBJ2-1; TRBD2 agrees at 11 bases. CDR1 MNHNY and CDR2 SVGAGI come from the germline V gene (reference sequence). The CDR3 sequence is 14 residues long. J gave up 6 bases and V 5 bases, and 3 bases lay outside the gene matches. This CDR3 reads CASSRGTSGNEQFF. The CDR3 bases are TGTGCCAGCAGTCGCGGGACTAGCGGCAATGAGCAGTTCTTC.

This clonotype has just a few counts. One end of the junction fails to match germline, which may point to a read error. This rearrangement joins TRBV2 to TRBJ2-1, with 10 bases identical to TRBD2. The germline V gene has CDR1 SNHLY and CDR2 FYNNEI. The CDR3 length is 16 residues. This CDR3 is CAGSVVRLAGAGEQFF. CDR3 DNA sequence: TGTGCCGGCAGTGTAGTAAGACTAGCGGGTGCGGGGGAGCAGTTCTTC.

Worth noting for this clonotype: Being one base from a much bigger clone, this may be a read error. The chain is built from TRBV7-9 and TRBJ2-1; TRBD1 is a possible D gene (6 bases). CDR1 and CDR2 from the germline V gene are SEHNR and FQNEAQ (reference sequence). The CDR3 totals 15 residues. DNA of the CDR3: TGTGCCAGCAGCTCAAGGACAGCTAGAAACAATGAGCTGTTCTTC. It translates to CASSSRTARNNELFF.

This clonotype was found many times. The chain uses TRBV18 and TRBJ2-5, with a weak D call TRBD1 (6 bases). The CDR3 extends over 14 amino acids. Germline CDR1 KGHSH, CDR2 LQKENI. V shed 6 bases and J shed 5 bases, with 16 bases lying between them. CDR3 loop: CASSPRTVGETQYF. CDR3 coding DNA: TGTGCCAGCTCCCCTAGGACAGTTGGGGAGACCCAGTACTTC. Complete variable domain (other parts from reference TRBV18 and TRBJ2-5): NAGVMQNPRHLVRRRGQEARLRCSPMKGHSHVYWYRQLPEEGLKFMVYLQKENIIDESGMPKERFSAEFPKEGPSILRIQQVVRGDSAAYFCASSPRTVGETQYFGPGTRLLVL.

Details on this clonotype: At one end the junction does not follow the germline gene, possibly because of a read error. The rearrangement joins TRBV20-1 to TRBJ2-5; unclear D gene. CDR1 and CDR2 from the germline V gene are DFQATT and SNEGSKA (reference sequence). CDR3 length: 11 residues. The CDR3 loop is CSASPPETQDF. The CDR3 coding sequence is TGCAGTGCTAGTCCGCCGGAGACCCAGGACTTC.

Comment on this clonotype: No conserved phenylalanine or tryptophan is present at the end of the CDR3, so a read error is the likely explanation. The limits of the CDR3 on the DNA are not certain, so only TCRdb's listed CDR3 is given. The chain links TRBV5-1 to TRBJ2-2; the table calls TRBD2, which could not be checked here. The CDR3 comprises 15 residues, both ends counted. CDR1 and CDR2 (germline): SGHRS, YFSETQ. The CDR3 spells CASSQRSWDTGELFL.

This sequence joins TRBV20-1 and TRBJ2-7; tentative D call: TRBD1 (6 bases). V lost 0 bases and J lost 0, with 12 bases in between. This CDR3 contains 15 residues. Germline lookup yields CDR1 DFQATT and CDR2 SNEGSKA (reference sequence). CDR3 coding DNA: TGCAGTGCTAGAGATGGTCAGGGGAGCTCCTACGAGCAGTACTTC. Translation gives CSARDGQGSSYEQYF.